This TCR beta chain was recorded in a study of CD8 T cells in Susac syndrome. The CDR3 loop spans 17 amino acids. CDR1 and CDR2 (germline): SGDLS, YYNGEE. Trimming took 0 bases from V and 7 from J; bases not matched to a gene: 13. The individuals used as controls were healthy donors who had been matched for both age and sex. Random hexamers were used to reverse transcribe an amount of about 0.45 to 1 ug RNA. Amplification of TCR beta CDR3 by immunoSEQ multiplex PCR spanned 54 Vbeta and 13 Jbeta. TCRdb processed the immunoSEQ multiplex PCR reads anew with MiXCR; each CDR3 protein has one entry. The sample carries about 85,000 distinct CDR3 sequences, approximately 94% recorded once.

This receptor was taken from a human donor in good health. The sample consisted of CD8+ T cells from PBMCs. This chain joins TRBV9 and TRBJ1-3; TRBD1 agrees at 7 bases. CDR3 loop: CASSVGVGDSRSNTIYF. The CDR3 nucleotides read TGTGCCAGCAGCGTAGGGGTTGGGGACAGTCGGTCGAACACCATATATTTT.